The present T cell receptor (beta chain) was sequenced within a study of shared clonotypes between healthy human individuals. Whole-study findings and limits: Clonotypes shared by all four donors outscored non-shared clonotypes in generation probability. A handful of donors showed sharing of approximately 5% of naive CD4 clonotypes. Estimated clonotype richness was generally higher in naive than memory subsets.

Cells designated naive CD8 were CD45RO-negative and were positively selected for CCR7, with terminally differentiated effector memory CD45RA+ cells excluded. Assay used: immunoSEQ multiplex PCR; TCRdb lists only in-frame clones, some missing. The repertoire holds about 800,000 clones, about 97% seen once, with approximately 0.2% in the top ten. Notes on this clone: Its target is not known.

Sample: naive CD8+ T cells sorted from blood. The receptor's source is a man in his thirties or forties in good health.

The CDR3 region has the DNA TGTGCCAGCAGCCCGCTGGGGGGGGTGAACACTGAAGCTTTCTTT. Translation: CASSPLGGVNTEAFF. The chain has TRBV7-6 and TRBJ1-1, with TRBD1 as a possible D gene (5 bases). Trimming took 5 bases from V and 0 from J, leaving 13 bases between them. This CDR3 comprises 15 residues. Germline V CDR1 and CDR2: SGHVS, FNYEAQ.